This T cell receptor (beta chain) stems from a study of blood T cell repertoires in COVID-19. Background on the study: Samples representing acute and convalescent COVID-19 were sourced from the United States, Italy and Spain. PBMCs, B-cell-depleted T cells, or T cells provided the cDNA or gDNA that made up the material.

With V trimmed by 1 base and J by 12 bases, 9 bases remained unmatched. This CDR3 contains 14 residues. Germline lookup yields CDR1 SEHNR and CDR2 FQNEAQ (reference sequence). Per the authors' pipeline: Nucleated cell counts were estimated from reference gene primer amplification. Using immunoSEQ multiplex PCR, the repertoire was profiled, and TCRdb retains in-frame clones only, with some absent. The DNA gave D and trimming, while V, J and clone size come from that table. This table holds about 59,000 clones, 70% to 80% found once. The sample was peripheral blood. The rearrangement joins TRBV7-9 to TRBJ2-1, with TRBD2 identical over 7 bases. This receptor was taken from a man older than 75 with acute or convalescent COVID-19. The CDR3 nucleotides read TGTGCCAGCAGCTTAGTCCCTGGACTAGACAGGCAGTTCTTC. Translation: CASSLVPGLDRQFF.